The 20 T cell receptor beta chains presented below share a single source sample, sequenced in a study of T cells in narcolepsy listed by TCRdb under 2018. Library preparation employed the immunoSEQ multiplex PCR assay. What TCRdb holds here is the immuneACCESS table cut down to in-frame rearrangements. Part of the clones is not present; checked against another copy, under half of the missing clones reflect an unresolved V gene, and the others are unexplained. The sample table contains tens of thousands of clones; only one count was recorded for around 80% of them. In total, the top ten clones hold less than 5% of the sample. Material: memory (CD45RA-) CD4+ T cells from blood. Interpreted using the paper, the cell subset or site label stands for: memory T cells sorted ex vivo from peripheral blood. These receptors all come from a human donor in good health.

The chain couples TRBV5-4 to TRBJ2-3, with 8 bases identical to TRBD1. The V segment lost 0 bases and the J segment 5 bases; nucleotides outside the gene matches: 11. This CDR3 has 17 residues. Germline V gene sequence: CDR1 SGHNT, CDR2 YYREEE (reference sequence). CDR3 loop: CASSLAGARGRGDTQYF. The DNA for the CDR3 is TGTGCCAGCAGCTTGGCCGGGGCCAGGGGGCGAGGAGATACGCAGTATTTT.

The table lists this clone with a few counts. V gene TRBV6-1 combines with J gene TRBJ1-4; the D is unclear. Trimming cost V 7 bases and J 5 bases, with 14 bases left between them. Germline V gene data show CDR1 as MNHNS and CDR2 as SASEGT. This CDR3 has 14 residues. Written as DNA, the CDR3 is TGTGCCAGCACATGGCAGGCCACGAATGAAAAACTGTTTTTT. Its translation: CASTWQATNEKLFF.

This clone has only one observation. The chain joins TRBV2 to TRBJ2-3; D might be TRBD1 (5 bases). V lost 3 bases, J lost 2 bases, and 9 bases lay in between. In germline, CDR1 is SNHLY, CDR2 FYNNEI. The CDR3 loop spans 14 amino acids. CDR3 region: CASSDRVITDTQYF. DNA for the CDR3: TGTGCCAGCAGTGACAGGGTTATCACAGATACGCAGTATTTT.

The chain couples TRBV4-3 to TRBJ1-2, with 8 bases matching TRBD1. Per germline, CDR1 LGHNA and CDR2 YSLEER. After removal of 4 bases from V and 6 bases from J, the junction contained 16 bases not matched to a gene. The CDR3 spans 17 residues. The CDR3 spells CASSRRQGAQVYDGYTF. CDR3 coding DNA: TGCGCCAGCAGCCGGAGGCAGGGGGCCCAGGTGTATGATGGCTACACCTTC.

The chain employs TRBV7-8 and TRBJ2-2; the D gene is possibly TRBD2 (5 bases). The germline gives CDR1 SGHVS, CDR2 FQNEAQ. This CDR3 region has 14 residues. V dropped 2 bases and J dropped 6 bases, with 10 bases sitting between them. The CDR3, as DNA: TGTGCCAGCAGCTTAAGTACCGGGGCCGGGGAGCTGTTTTTT. Translation gives CASSLSTGAGELFF. The entire variable domain, with the rest obtained from reference TRBV7-8 and TRBJ2-2, is as follows: GAGVSQSPRYKVAKRGQDVALRCDPISGHVSLFWYQQALGQGPEFLTYFQNEAQLDKSGLPSDRFFAERPEGSVSTLKIQRTQQEDSAVYLCASSLSTGAGELFFGEGSRLTVL.

The table lists this clone with a few counts. This chain uses TRBV5-8 with TRBJ2-4; maybe TRBD1 (6 bases). Germline V gene sequence: CDR1 SGHTS, CDR2 YDEGEE. V was clipped by 0 bases and J by 9 bases, with 13 bases between them. The CDR3 contains 14 residues. CDR3 amino acids: CASSLDRVRVIQYF. The CDR3, as DNA: TGTGCCAGCAGCTTGGACAGGGTGAGGGTCATTCAGTACTTC.

The chain recombines TRBV11-2 with TRBJ2-5; D gene unclear. V shed 0 bases and J shed 3 bases, with 11 bases lying between them. Germline V CDR1 and CDR2: SGHAT, FQNNGV. This CDR3 comprises 15 residues. The CDR3 DNA reads as TGTGCCAGCAGCTTAGAGGGTTTTAGGAAAGAGACCCAGTACTTC. Translated, it gives CASSLEGFRKETQYF.

V is TRBV4-3 and J is TRBJ1-3; 7 positions match TRBD1. CDR3 size: 20 residues. V trimming: 1 base; J trimming: 0 bases; junction bases outside the gene matches: 15. In germline, CDR1 is LGHNA, CDR2 YSLEER. CDR3 bases: TGCGCCAGCAGCCAAGTCCCTGGTAAGGGGGCACATATCTCTGGAAACACCATATATTTT. This translates into CASSQVPGKGAHISGNTIYF.

This chain uses TRBV7-7 with TRBJ2-5; D is undetermined. This CDR3 has 12 residues. The V end lost 4 bases, the J end lost 4 bases, and 7 bases lay between the germline ends. Germline-derived CDR1 and CDR2 are SSHAT and FNYEAQ (reference sequence). CDR3 in amino acids: CASSSGRETQYF. The CDR3 DNA is TGTGCCAGCAGCTCGGGCAGAGAGACCCAGTACTTC. The full variable domain, in which reference TRBV7-7 and TRBJ2-5 provide the parts outside the CDR3, is GAGVSQSPRYKVTKRGQDVTLRCDPISSHATLYWYQQALGQGPEFLTYFNYEAQPDKSGLPSDRFSAERPEGSISTLTIQRTEQRDSAMYRCASSSGRETQYFGPGTRLLVL.

V is TRBV6-5 and J is TRBJ1-1; D unclear. The V and J ends lost 0 bases and 11 bases respectively, with 13 bases between them. Germline-derived CDR1 and CDR2 are MNHEY and SVGAGI. This CDR3 spans 13 amino acids. For the CDR3, the DNA is TGTGCCAGCAGTTACTCGAGAGCCCAACGGGCTTTCTTT. Translated: CASSYSRAQRAFF.

V and J are TRBV19 and TRBJ2-6; the D gene is possibly TRBD1 (7 bases). The V end lost 7 bases, the J end lost 12 bases, and 16 bases lay between the germline ends. CDR1 and CDR2 from the germline V gene are LNHDA and SQIVND (reference sequence). CDR3 length: 13 residues. The CDR3 loop reads CASNYGQGGVLTF. The CDR3 region has the DNA TGTGCCAGTAACTATGGGCAGGGGGGCGTCCTGACTTTC.

The chain couples TRBV5-1 to TRBJ1-2; 8 positions agree with TRBD1. Per the germline V gene, CDR1 is SGHRS and CDR2 is YFSETQ. The CDR3 loop spans 16 amino acids. The trim removed 3 bases at V and 0 bases at J, leaving 7 bases unmatched. The CDR3 nucleotides are TGCGCCAGCAGCTCGGGACAGGCGCCAGCTAACTATGGCTACACCTTC. Its protein product is CASSSGQAPANYGYTF.

CDR3 in DNA: TGTGCCAAGTCGCGAAACACCGGGGAGCTGTTTTTT. Amino acids: CAKSRNTGELFF. The V gene is TRBV21-1, the J gene TRBJ2-2; the D call in the table, TRBD2, was not verified against the DNA. TRBV21-1 corresponds to a pseudogene. The CDR3 totals 12 residues.

The rearrangement joins TRBV10-3 to TRBJ1-1; D is unclear. CDR1 and CDR2 from the germline V gene are ENHRY and SYGVKD. The CDR3 sequence is 12 residues long. V was pared by 4 bases and J by 7 bases, with 10 bases between. This CDR3 reads CAISANTFEAFF. Written as DNA, the CDR3 is TGTGCCATCAGTGCCAATACCTTTGAAGCTTTCTTT.

A single count supports this clone. The chain joins TRBV6-5 to TRBJ1-6; no definite D call. CDR3 length equals 13 residues. Trimming shortened V by 8 bases and J by 14 bases, and 19 bases separated the two germline ends. Germline V gene data show CDR1 as MNHEY and CDR2 as SVGAGI. The CDR3 reads CASGTGGLSALHF. Written as DNA, the CDR3 is TGTGCCAGCGGTACCGGAGGTCTGTCGGCCCTCCACTTT.

The chain employs TRBV5-1 and TRBJ2-5, with D maybe TRBD2 (5 bases). Between the trimmed V and J ends, which lost 0 bases and 0 bases, there was a span of 12 bases. This CDR3 has 16 residues. Looked up from germline, CDR1 is SGHRS and CDR2 is YFSETQ. Here the CDR3 reads CASSLAGSRDQETQYF. CDR3 DNA: TGCGCCAGCAGCTTGGCGGGTTCGCGGGACCAAGAGACCCAGTACTTC.

The CDR3 DNA reads as TGTGCCACCAGGGAGGGTGGGACTGAAGCTTTCTTT. Protein sequence: CATREGGTEAFF. The chain has TRBV6-1 and TRBJ1-1; D might be TRBD1 (5 bases). Germline V lookup: CDR1 MNHNS, CDR2 SASEGT. With 10 bases removed from V and 5 bases from J, the gap between germline ends came to 14 bases. The CDR3 contains 12 residues.

The chain recombines TRBV7-9 with TRBJ2-5, with D hard to call. Germline CDR1 is SEHNR and CDR2 is FQNEAQ (reference sequence). CDR3 length equals 13 residues. V was trimmed by 5 bases and J by 2 bases, leaving 9 bases between them. CDR3 nucleotides: TGTGCCAGCAGCCCCGGGCCTCAAGAGACCCAGTACTTC. Protein product: CASSPGPQETQYF. The full variable domain, with the rest looked up from reference TRBV7-9 and TRBJ2-5, is DTGVSQNPRHKITKRGQNVTFRCDPISEHNRLYWYRQTLGQGPEFLTYFQNEAQLEKSRLLSDRFSAERPKGSFSTLEIQRTEQGDSAMYLCASSPGPQETQYFGPGTRLLVL.

This clone was detected only a few times. This chain connects TRBV4-3 to TRBJ2-5; D possibly corresponds to TRBD1 (6 bases). Trimming took off 2 bases at V and 5 bases at J, with 18 bases between the two ends. CDR3 length: 16 residues. Germline CDR1 LGHNA, CDR2 YSLEER. This chain's CDR3 is CASSQNRDNWKETQYF. The CDR3 DNA sequence: TGCGCCAGCAGCCAAAACCGGGACAACTGGAAGGAGACCCAGTACTTC.

This CDR3 reads CASSDPGTENEKLFF. In DNA, the CDR3 is TGCGCCAGCAGTGACCCCGGGACAGAGAATGAAAAACTGTTTTTT. The chain is built from TRBV10-2 and TRBJ1-4, with TRBD1 identical over 7 bases. CDR1 is WSHSY, CDR2 SAAADI, per germline. Trimming took 3 bases from V and 5 from J; bases not matched to a gene: 6. There are 15 residues in the CDR3.